Below, one T cell receptor beta chain is given with its context. Which antigen it targets is not known. Base qualities are missing; no much larger clone stands one base away. Using the deep immunoSEQ assay, TCR CDR3 regions were amplified from genomic DNA by multiplex PCR. For each cell subset, the extracted genomic DNA was distributed evenly across all wells of several immunoSEQ 96-well plates, and each plate served as one replicate. For sorted subsets, each replicate PCR was loaded with 200 ng genomic DNA, equivalent to some 27,000 T cell genomes. The purified libraries were quantified using a Qubit 3.0 fluorometer, sized with a Bioanalyzer 2100, and then quantified again using the KAPA Library Quantification kit. Each immunoSEQ 96-well plate was sequenced on its own single-read 150-cycle Illumina NextSeq 550 flow cell. Per the source publication's procedure: Because the immunoSEQ output included only junctional sequences and no quality scores, the filtering could not be the same as the filtering used for full-length reads. Sequences were annotated with PyIR, a Python wrapper for IgBLAST v1.9, and V/J genes and CDR3 were assigned using IMGT germline references. Reads with weak V/J assignments (E-value above 1e-6), missing CDR3, stop codons, out-of-frame junctions, or ambiguous translated residues were removed. V3J clonotypes were defined as sequences sharing an identical inferred V gene, J gene, and CDR3 amino acid sequence. The percentage overlap between two repertoires was calculated by dividing the number of shared unique clonotypes by the size of the smaller repertoire. Repertoire richness was assessed with RTK rarefaction, the Chao1 estimator, and Recon v2.1 estimates of unobserved clonotypes. Generation probabilities were computed with OLGA for all TCRbeta clonotypes obtained by the gDNA method from a handful of donors. The immuneACCESS repertoire file appears here via TCRdb, limited to in-frame rearrangements. These files lack a portion of the clones; in checked studies, under half of the deficit traces to unresolved V genes, and the cause of the others is not known. For V, J and clone size, that table is used; D and trimming come from the DNA. The sample includes 730,000 or so clones, with around 72% observed a single time. Of the sample, under 2% falls within the top ten clones.

CDR1 is given as MNHEY and CDR2 as SMNVEV, both from the germline V gene (reference sequence). V and J are truncated by 8 bases and 5 bases respectively, leaving an intervening sequence of 16 bases. CDR3 length: 13 amino acids, cysteine to phenylalanine. The read is trimmed to its CDR3 DNA, 39 bases read in frame from base 1. This specimen belongs to a study of shared clonotypes between healthy human individuals (dated by TCRdb to 2019 to 2021). Concerning the study at large: The cohort comprised two women and a few men aged 18 to 49 years. For each donor, CD4 naive and CD4 memory were each given three plates, CD8 naive was given two plates, and CD8 memory was given one plate. To estimate repertoire size and how much clonotypes are shared between individuals, the study performed deep sequencing of blood TCR repertoires from a handful of healthy adults. Different laboratories and diverse techniques were used to prepare libraries and sequence TCR repertoires, to increase sequencing depth and limit assay-specific biases. Leukapheresis yielded between about 0.85 and 9 billion PBMCs per donor. Paper-wide results and their limitations: Pairwise subsampling indicated that sequencing depth was expected to affect the degree of clonotype sharing among donors. Rarefaction of sorted-subset datasets indicated incomplete sequencing despite the large sequencing depth. Across several donors, roughly 5% of naive CD4, approximately 3.5% of naive CD8, 2% to 2.5% of memory CD4, and over 0.35% of memory CD8 clonotypes were shared. Sampling was limited to blood, and TCR repertoires in tissue likely differ from TCR repertoires in blood. Larger estimated clonotype richness was generally found for naive subsets than for memory subsets. Compared with non-shared clonotypes, the clonotypes found in all four sorted-subset donors had higher generation probabilities. The genetic and exposure-history diversity represented was limited by the small number of donors.

Donors were healthy HIV-negative adults with no recently reported acute infections or vaccinations. Every donor was a Caucasian adult residing in Nashville, Tennessee, USA. CD4+ T cells were enriched through magnetic negative selection, after which naive cells were positively selected on CD45RA and the remaining negative fraction served as the memory subset. Blood was collected by leukapheresis, and PBMCs were isolated by Ficoll-Histopaque density gradient centrifugation and then cryopreserved in liquid nitrogen vapor phase. Analytical flow cytometry was used to check the purity and quantity of every magnetically sorted T cell population. Genomic DNA was isolated from every sorted fraction and measured by UV absorbance on a Nanodrop 2000c.

The rearrangement joined TRBV27 to TRBJ2-7; no D gene can be assigned with confidence. The receptor was isolated from a woman aged 25 to 45 in good health. Source material: memory CD4+ T cells sorted from blood. The sample's cell subset or site label is to be understood as: CD45RA-negative fraction. Read as DNA, the sequence is TGTGCCAGCCGCCCCCCAGCCTACCACGAGCAGTACTTC. Translated, it gives CASRPPAYHEQYF.